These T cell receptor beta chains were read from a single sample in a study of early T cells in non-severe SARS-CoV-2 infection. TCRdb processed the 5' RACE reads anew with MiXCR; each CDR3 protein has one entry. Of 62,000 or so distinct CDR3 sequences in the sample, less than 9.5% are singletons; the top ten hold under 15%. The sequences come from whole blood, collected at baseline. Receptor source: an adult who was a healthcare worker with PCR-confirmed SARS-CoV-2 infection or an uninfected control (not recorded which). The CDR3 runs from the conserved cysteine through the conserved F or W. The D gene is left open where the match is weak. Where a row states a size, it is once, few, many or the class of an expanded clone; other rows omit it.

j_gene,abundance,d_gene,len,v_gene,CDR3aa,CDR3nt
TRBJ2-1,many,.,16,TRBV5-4,CASSDEDQRAYNEQFF,TGTGCCAGCAGCGACGAGGATCAAAGGGCATACAATGAGCAGTTCTTC
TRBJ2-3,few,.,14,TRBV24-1,CATSDSPSARTQYF,TGTGCCACCAGTGATTCTCCCAGCGCAAGGACGCAGTATTTT
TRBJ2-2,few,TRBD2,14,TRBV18,CASSRAGDTGELFF,TGTGCCAGCTCACGAGCGGGGGACACCGGGGAGCTGTTTTTT
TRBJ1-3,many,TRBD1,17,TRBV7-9,CASSRLGQGSSGNTIYF,TGTGCCAGCAGCCGATTGGGACAGGGGAGCTCTGGAAACACCATATATTTT
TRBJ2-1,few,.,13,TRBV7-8,CASSLAPGSEQFF,TGTGCCAGCAGCTTAGCGCCCGGGAGCGAGCAGTTCTTC
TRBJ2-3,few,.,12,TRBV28,CASSFSPDTQYF,TGTGCCAGCAGTTTCTCCCCAGATACGCAGTATTTT
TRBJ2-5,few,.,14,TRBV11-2,CASSFTGGLVDQYF,TGTGCCAGCAGCTTCACCGGTGGCCTTGTGGACCAGTACTTC
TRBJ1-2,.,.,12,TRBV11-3,CASSLRGNGYTF,TGTGCCAGCAGCTTGCGGGGGAACGGCTACACCTTC
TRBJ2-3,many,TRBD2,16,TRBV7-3,CASSPGLAGDTDTQYF,TGTGCCAGCAGCCCTGGACTAGCGGGAGATACAGATACGCAGTATTTT
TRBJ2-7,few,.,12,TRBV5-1,CASNLGDYEQYF,TGCGCCAGCAACTTGGGGGATTACGAGCAGTACTTC
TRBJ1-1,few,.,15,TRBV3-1,CASSQDQSWDTEAFF,TGTGCCAGCAGCCAAGATCAGAGTTGGGACACTGAAGCTTTCTTT
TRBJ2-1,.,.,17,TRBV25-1,CASSDLARASSYNEQFF,TGTGCCAGCAGTGATCTTGCGAGAGCCAGCTCCTACAATGAGCAGTTCTTC
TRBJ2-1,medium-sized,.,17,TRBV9,CASSGEDQSSLYNEQFF,TGTGCCAGCAGCGGAGAGGACCAGAGTTCCCTCTACAATGAGCAGTTCTTC
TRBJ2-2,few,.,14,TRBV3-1,CASSLFSNTGELFF,TGTGCCAGCAGCCTATTCAGCAACACCGGGGAGCTGTTTTTT
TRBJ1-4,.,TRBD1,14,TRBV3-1,CASSQQGDNEKLFF,TGTGCCAGCAGCCAACAGGGGGATAATGAAAAACTGTTTTTT
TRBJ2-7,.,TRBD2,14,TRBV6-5,CASSYGTSGSEQYF,TGTGCCAGCAGTTACGGGACTAGCGGGAGTGAGCAGTACTTC
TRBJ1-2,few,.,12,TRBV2,CASRADMQGYTF,TGTGCCAGCAGGGCTGACATGCAGGGCTACACCTTC
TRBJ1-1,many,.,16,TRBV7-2,CASSEQATLLFSEAFF,TGTGCCAGCAGCGAGCAGGCGACCCTGCTATTCTCTGAAGCTTTCTTT
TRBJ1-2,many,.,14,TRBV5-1,CASSLDPPNYGYTF,TGCGCCAGCAGCTTGGATCCACCTAACTATGGCTACACCTTC
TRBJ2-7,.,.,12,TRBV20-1,CSAYQLGYEQYF,TGCAGTGCCTACCAACTAGGCTACGAGCAGTACTTC
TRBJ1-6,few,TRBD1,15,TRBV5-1,CASSGGTGLNSPLHF,TGCGCCAGCAGCGGGGGGACAGGGCTTAATTCACCCCTCCACTTT
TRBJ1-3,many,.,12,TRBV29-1,CSVGAPGNTIYF,TGCAGCGTTGGGGCCCCCGGAAACACCATATATTTT
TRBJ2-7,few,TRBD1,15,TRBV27,CASSLLQGANYEQYF,TGTGCCAGCAGTTTACTACAGGGGGCTAACTACGAGCAGTACTTC
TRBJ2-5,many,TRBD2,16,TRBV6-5,CASSWGTSGREETQYF,TGTGCCAGCAGTTGGGGGACTAGCGGGAGGGAAGAGACCCAGTACTTC
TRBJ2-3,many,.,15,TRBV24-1,CATSDRTTSTDTQYF,TGTGCCACCAGTGACCGGACAACCAGCACAGATACGCAGTATTTT